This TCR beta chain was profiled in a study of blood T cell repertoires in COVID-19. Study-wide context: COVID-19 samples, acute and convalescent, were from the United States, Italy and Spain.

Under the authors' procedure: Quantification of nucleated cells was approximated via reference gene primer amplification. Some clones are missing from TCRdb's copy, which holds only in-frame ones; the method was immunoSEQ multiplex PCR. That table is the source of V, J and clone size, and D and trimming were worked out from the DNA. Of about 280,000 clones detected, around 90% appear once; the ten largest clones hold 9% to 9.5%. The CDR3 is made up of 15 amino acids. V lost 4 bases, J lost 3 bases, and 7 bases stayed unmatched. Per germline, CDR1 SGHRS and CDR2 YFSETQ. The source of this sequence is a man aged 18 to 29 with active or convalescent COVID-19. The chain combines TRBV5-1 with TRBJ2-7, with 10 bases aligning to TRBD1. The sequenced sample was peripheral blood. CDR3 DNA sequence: TGCGCCAGCAGCGATTCGACAGGGGGCGACTACGAGCAGTACTTC. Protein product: CASSDSTGGDYEQYF.